Each of the 18 T cell receptor beta chains below was sequenced from the same sample in a study of Graves' ophthalmopathy and Graves' hyperthyroidism. Amplification of TCR beta CDR3 regions used RNA transcripts. First-round RT-PCR with HTBI primers preceded a second-round multiplex PCR. TCRdb re-analysed the multiplex PCR reads in MiXCR, keeping a single row per CDR3 protein. The data contain 650,000 to 900,000 distinct CDR3 sequences, roughly 40% of them singletons. Sequences were obtained from peripheral blood. All receptors derive from an adult man with Graves' ophthalmopathy.

The chain couples TRBV6-1 to TRBJ1-2, with TRBD1 identical over 8 bases. The CDR3 has 17 residues. V was pared by 5 bases and J by 7 bases, with 18 bases of the junction left unmatched. CDR1 is MNHNS, CDR2 SASEGT, per germline. CDR3 sequence (DNA): TGTGCCAGCAGTTACTGGCCTCGACAGGGGAGAGAGGTTGGCTACACCTTC. Encoded protein: CASSYWPRQGREVGYTF.

This clonotype was seen just once. A clone one base away is much larger, so this may be a read error. This sequence joins TRBV29-1 and TRBJ2-6; the D is unclear. V was cut by 5 bases and J by 3 bases, with 5 bases left in between. Germline V gene sequence: CDR1 SQVTM, CDR2 ANQGSEA. The CDR3 runs to 12 residues. The CDR3 nucleotides are TGCAGCGTTAGTCTTGGGGCCAACGTCCTGACTTTC. Amino acid sequence: CSVSLGANVLTF.

J is TRBJ2-5 and V is TRBV10-3, with 11 bases that match TRBD1. This CDR3 is 15 amino acids long. Germline values: CDR1 ENHRY, CDR2 SYGVKD. V shed 7 bases, J shed 4 bases, and the junction held 8 bases outside the gene matches. The CDR3 sequence is CAITPSGTGGETQYF. The CDR3, as DNA: TGTGCCATCACTCCATCTGGGACAGGGGGAGAGACCCAGTACTTC.

V and J are TRBV7-9 and TRBJ2-2; no clear D. The CDR3 totals 20 residues. The V gene lost 4 bases and the J gene lost 0 bases, with 24 bases spanning the gap. Looked up from germline, CDR1 is SEHNR and CDR2 is FQNEAQ (reference sequence). This CDR3 is CASSSWWQVLKDSNTGELFF. The CDR3 DNA is TGTGCCAGCAGCTCATGGTGGCAGGTCCTTAAGGATTCGAACACCGGGGAGCTGTTTTTT.

The chain joins TRBV7-2 to TRBJ2-7; D remains ambiguous. This CDR3 has 16 amino acids. The germline V gene encodes CDR1 SGHTA and CDR2 FQGNSA. The V end was cut by 0 bases, the J end by 0 bases, with 12 bases between. This CDR3 reads CASSLAAPLSSYEQYF. The CDR3 DNA reads as TGTGCCAGCAGCTTAGCGGCTCCCCTTAGCTCCTACGAGCAGTACTTC. Based on the CDR3 plus reference TRBV7-2 and TRBJ2-7, the full variable domain is GAGVSQSPSNKVTEKGKDVELRCDPISGHTALYWYRQSLGQGLEFLIYFQGNSAPDKSGLPSDRFSAERTGGSVSTLTIQRTQQEDSAVYLCASSLAAPLSSYEQYFGPGTRLTVT.

This sequence joins TRBV19 and TRBJ1-1, with D maybe TRBD1 (5 bases). The V gene's germline CDR1 is LNHDA and CDR2 SQIVND (reference sequence). The CDR3 length is 16 residues. The ends were cut back, 0 bases at V and 0 bases at J, with 11 bases in the middle. The CDR3 bases are TGTGCCAGTAGTATAGAGAATGGGGCGGTGAACACTGAAGCTTTCTTT. It specifies CASSIENGAVNTEAFF.

Worth noting for this clonotype: A read error is possible here, since a much larger clone lies one base away. This chain links TRBV24-1 with TRBJ1-5; D remains unclear. The CDR3 is 12 residues long. CDR1 is KGHDR and CDR2 is SFDVKD in the germline V gene. The CDR3 loop reads CASSQNNQSQHF. Written as DNA, the CDR3 is TGTGCCAGCAGTCAGAACAATCAGTCCCAGCATTTT.

This chain connects TRBV11-2 to TRBJ2-5; 7 positions agree with TRBD2. Germline assignment: CDR1 SGHAT and CDR2 FQNNGV. The CDR3 extends over 14 amino acids. The V gene end was trimmed by 4 bases and the J gene end by 2 bases; junction bases not matched to a gene: 4. The DNA for the CDR3 is TGTGCCAGCAGCTCTCTTAGCGGGCAAGAGACCCAGTACTTC. Protein sequence: CASSSLSGQETQYF.

This clonotype was detected many times. CDR3 region: CASRGQGLETQYF. The CDR3 DNA sequence: TGTGCCAGCAGGGGACAGGGTTTGGAGACCCAGTACTTC. The V call is TRBV2, the J call TRBJ2-5; TRBD1 matches 9 bases. The V gene end was trimmed by 6 bases and the J gene end by 5 bases; junction bases not matched to a gene: 4. Germline V CDR1 and CDR2: SNHLY, FYNNEI. The CDR3 runs to 13 residues.

This clonotype occurred many times. The gene calls are TRBV5-1 and TRBJ2-5; no definite D call. Trimming removed 3 bases at V and 1 base at J, with 7 bases between. The CDR3 covers 13 residues. CDR1 and CDR2 from the germline V gene are SGHRS and YFSETQ. CDR3: CASSSWAQETQYF. The CDR3 DNA sequence: TGCGCCAGCAGCTCTTGGGCCCAAGAGACCCAGTACTTC.

The chain joins TRBV10-3 to TRBJ2-5, with TRBD2 matching 9 bases. This CDR3 has 15 amino acids. Unmatched junction bases numbered 2, after V lost 0 bases and J lost 3 bases. CDR1 and CDR2 from the germline V gene are ENHRY and SYGVKD. The CDR3 loop reads CAISESSSGKETQYF. CDR3 sequence (DNA): TGTGCCATCAGTGAGTCGTCTAGCGGGAAAGAGACCCAGTACTTC.

The chain uses TRBV20-1 and TRBJ1-1, with D possibly TRBD1 on 5 matching bases. CDR3 length: 12 amino acids. Germline V gives CDR1 DFQATT, CDR2 SNEGSKA (reference sequence). The CDR3 DNA reads as TGCAGGGGTGGGGCAGGAGACACTGAAGCTTTCTTT. Translated: CRGGAGDTEAFF.

A word on this clonotype: One base away lies a much larger clone, so this may be a sequencing read error. The chain is built from TRBV7-2 and TRBJ1-4; 10 bases line up with TRBD1. Per the germline V gene, CDR1 is SGHTA and CDR2 is FQGNSA. The CDR3 is 14 residues long. CDR3 nucleotides: TGTGCCAGCAGCCAGGACAGGGGGAGTGAAAAACTGCTTTTT. The encoded protein is CASSQDRGSEKLLF.

In this sample, this clonotype turned up many times. In nucleotides, the CDR3 is TGTGCCAGCACCCTTACAGGGGTATCAGAGACCCAGTACTTC. Amino acid sequence: CASTLTGVSETQYF. The rearrangement uses TRBV5-6 and TRBJ2-5; 7 bases are a match to TRBD1. CDR1 and CDR2 from the germline V gene are SGHDT and YYEEEE. V was pared by 6 bases and J by 4 bases, with 9 bases of the junction left unmatched. The CDR3 covers 14 residues.

This clonotype showed up just a few times. This chain links TRBV4-2 with TRBJ1-4, with D possibly matching TRBD1 (5 bases). With 1 base removed from V and 5 bases from J, the gap between germline ends came to 8 bases. Looked up from germline, CDR1 is LGHNA and CDR2 is YNFKEQ. The CDR3 runs 14 residues. The CDR3 DNA is TGTGCCAGCAGCCAAGGAGGGGTAAATGAAAAACTGTTTTTT. This translates into CASSQGGVNEKLFF.

This clonotype was seen ten or more times. The chain recombines TRBV7-9 with TRBJ2-2; possibly TRBD1 for D (6 bases). The length of the CDR3 is 17 residues. Germline assignment: CDR1 SEHNR and CDR2 FQNEAQ (reference sequence). Deletions cut 5 bases from V and 4 bases from J, with 20 bases between. The CDR3 nucleotides are TGTGCCAGCAGCACCCTGACAGGCCGCGGCCGCACCGGGGAGCTGTTTTTT. As protein: CASSTLTGRGRTGELFF. Variable domain in full (rest from reference TRBV7-9 and TRBJ2-2): DTGVSQNPRHKITKRGQNVTFRCDPISEHNRLYWYRQTLGQGPEFLTYFQNEAQLEKSRLLSDRFSAERPKGSFSTLEIQRTEQGDSAMYLCASSTLTGRGRTGELFFGEGSRLTVL.

This chain links TRBV5-4 with TRBJ2-3; TRBD1 is a possible D gene (5 bases). The CDR3 spans 15 residues. CDR1 is SGHNT and CDR2 is YYREEE in the germline V gene (reference sequence). V was cut by 0 bases and J by 6 bases, with 14 bases left in between. The CDR3 spells CASSLGLGPRDTQYF. CDR3 nucleotides: TGTGCCAGCAGCTTGGGTCTGGGGCCGAGGGATACGCAGTATTTT. Full variable domain (rest looked up from reference TRBV5-4 and TRBJ2-3): ETGVTQSPTHLIKTRGQQVTLRCSSQSGHNTVSWYQQALGQGPQFIFQYYREEENGRGNFPPRFSGLQFPNYSSELNVNALELDDSALYLCASSLGLGPRDTQYFGPGTRLTVL.

This clonotype was observed a few times. The chain carries TRBV10-3 and TRBJ2-7; 9 bases are shared with TRBD1. This CDR3 is built from 15 residues. CDR1 and CDR2 (germline): ENHRY, SYGVKD. The trim removed 10 bases at V and 5 bases at J, leaving 15 bases unmatched. CDR3 in DNA: TGTGCCAGCAGCCAAGTCCCGGGACAGGGTGACGAGCAGTACTTC. This codes for CASSQVPGQGDEQYF.